This entry describes one TCR beta chain. This clonotype has ten or more counts. Its antigen is not yet known. No much larger clone exists at a distance of one base, and base qualities are not known. Library prep was done by PCR. The instrument given in TCRdb is Illumina HiSeq 2500. Molecular barcoding was employed in the preparation of TCR libraries, with unique molecular identifiers being used to normalize TCRbeta repertoire quantification. TCRdb trimmed public reads at Q25 via fastp, called clones via MiXCR and kept in-frame beta chains. Identical CDR3 proteins give one entry, which carries the most common genes and DNA. In this sample the table shows approximately 490,000 distinct CDR3 sequences, approximately 10% of which occur a single time. The ten largest clonotypes hold 2% of the sample. The data belong to a study of T-cell reconstitution after alpha-beta-depleted transplantation in children (dated by TCRdb to about 2016). About the full investigation: T-cell immune reconstitution after TCRalphabeta/CD19-depleted allogeneic hematopoietic cell transplantation in children was quantitatively tracked in the study by means of TCR repertoire profiling.

The paper's findings and limits, for the study overall: The apparently early alphabetaT-cell count recovery about two months after transplant was reportedly dependent on only several hundred rapidly expanded clones derived from non-depleted graft cells. In some patients, the high TCRbeta diversity seen at day 60 was put down to recipient T cells and intrathymic progenitors that had survived conditioning. Over subsequent months, a decline in hyperexpanded clone frequencies was noted, and after one year, T-cell counts and TCRbeta diversity were mostly ascribed to newly produced T cells.

The sample's treatment or condition, from its label and the paper: allogeneic hematopoietic cell transplantation with graft depleted of TCRalphabeta T cells and CD19 B cells. TCRalphabeta/CD19-depleted allogeneic hematopoietic cell grafts were given to the transplant recipients, all of whom were children. The CDR3, cysteine through phenylalanine, is 14 amino acids long. The kept DNA is CDR3 alone, 42 bases in frame from the first base. CDR1 PRHDT and CDR2 FYEKMQ are derived from the germline V gene (reference sequence). V drops 8 bases and J drops 2 bases, leaving 16 bases in between. Here the sequenced sample was PBMCs, taken before TCRalphabeta/CD19-depleted stem cell transplant. The chain is encoded by TRBV13 joined to TRBJ2-7, with a tentative D gene TRBD2 over 5 matching bases. The sequence derives from a child aged 2 to 15 with inherited bone marrow failure, due to receive a stem cell transplant. The base sequence is TGTGCCAGCGTTTTGTCGGCGGGCCCCTACGAGCAGTACTTC. This is translated as CASVLSAGPYEQYF.